This T cell receptor beta chain was sequenced in a study of technical replicates of blood from several donors (dated by TCRdb to about 2017). Library preparation was by the immunoSEQ multiplex PCR assay. As stored in TCRdb, this immuneACCESS dataset retains in-frame rearrangements with V and J assigned. A fraction of the clones does not appear; measured against another copy, unresolved V genes explain less than half of the discrepancy, and the remainder lacks a known reason. Across this sample there are 66,000 or so clones, with around 97% seen only once. The ten largest clones capture just under 0.2% of the sample. A word on this clone: Its antigen has not been determined. No base qualities exist here, and no much larger clone lies one base off it.

The CDR3 covers 13 residues, taking in both the cysteine and the phenylalanine. The only DNA kept is the CDR3, 39 bases in frame from the first base. V is cut by 1 base and J by 4 bases, and the space between the germline ends is 8 bases. The germline V gene (reference sequence) supplies CDR1 SGHNT and CDR2 YYREEE. Sequencing was carried out using T cells isolated from PBMCs. The TCR originated in a human donor in good health. The chain is encoded by TRBV5-4 joined to TRBJ1-1, with no confidently assigned D gene. In nucleotides, the sequence is TGTGCCAGCAGCTTGCCGGGTCCCACTGAAGCTTTCTTT. Its translation is CASSLPGPTEAFF.